Listed below are T cell receptor beta chains from one sample, sequenced in a study of T cell changes during pregnancy in multiple sclerosis. Using immunoSEQ multiplex PCR, the repertoire was profiled, and TCRdb retains in-frame clones only, with some absent. The table shows 90,000 or so clones, with approximately 93% occurring only once. Sequenced here: peripheral blood, sampled after pregnancy. These receptors were collected from a female donor in good health, enrolled as a control in a pregnancy study. The CDR3 runs from the conserved cysteine through the conserved F or W. The order of the fields is J gene, D gene, clone size, V gene, CDR3 protein, CDR3 DNA. A D gene is named only where the DNA matches it firmly. Clone size is given for some rows only: seen once, a few or many times, or a class if the clone is expanded.

j_call: TRBJ1-3; d_call: -; clone_size: -; v_call: TRBV2; cdr3_aa: CASSRQDSGNTIYF; cdr3_nt: TGTGCCAGCAGCAGACAGGACTCTGGAAACACCATATATTTT
j_call: TRBJ2-1; d_call: TRBD1; clone_size: -; v_call: TRBV27; cdr3_aa: CASSYPGQRYNEQFF; cdr3_nt: TGTGCCAGCAGTTACCCGGGACAGCGATACAATGAGCAGTTCTTC
j_call: TRBJ2-1; d_call: TRBD2; clone_size: -; v_call: TRBV6-1; cdr3_aa: CASSPGLAGSNEQFF; cdr3_nt: TGTGCCAGCAGTCCGGGACTAGCGGGATCCAATGAGCAGTTCTTC
j_call: TRBJ2-3; d_call: -; clone_size: few; v_call: TRBV7-9; cdr3_aa: CATFSRGSTDTQYF; cdr3_nt: TGTGCCACGTTTTCCCGAGGTAGCACAGATACGCAGTATTTT
j_call: TRBJ1-1; d_call: -; clone_size: -; v_call: TRBV6-5; cdr3_aa: CASSYQMNTEAFF; cdr3_nt: TGTGCCAGCAGCTACCAGATGAACACTGAAGCTTTCTTT
j_call: TRBJ1-2; d_call: -; clone_size: -; v_call: TRBV9; cdr3_aa: CASSGLGQFNYGYTF; cdr3_nt: TGTGCCAGCAGTGGGCTAGGACAGTTCAACTATGGCTACACCTTC
j_call: TRBJ1-4; d_call: TRBD1; clone_size: once; v_call: TRBV2; cdr3_aa: CASSGTGGGEKLFF; cdr3_nt: TGTGCCAGCAGCGGGACAGGGGGCGGTGAAAAACTGTTTTTT
j_call: TRBJ2-3; d_call: -; clone_size: -; v_call: TRBV5-8; cdr3_aa: CASSPLYAGSLYTQYF; cdr3_nt: TGTGCCAGCAGCCCGCTGTACGCCGGGAGTTTATATACGCAGTATTTT
j_call: TRBJ2-7; d_call: -; clone_size: -; v_call: TRBV10-2; cdr3_aa: CASKEDSTYEQYF; cdr3_nt: TGCGCCAGCAAAGAGGACTCTACCTACGAGCAGTACTTC
j_call: TRBJ2-1; d_call: TRBD2; clone_size: -; v_call: TRBV5-6; cdr3_aa: CASSLAGGSNEQFF; cdr3_nt: TGTGCCAGCAGCTTAGCGGGAGGGAGCAATGAGCAGTTCTTC
j_call: TRBJ1-2; d_call: TRBD1; clone_size: few; v_call: TRBV7-2; cdr3_aa: CASRVGQWEGYTF; cdr3_nt: TGTGCCAGCAGGGTGGGACAGTGGGAAGGCTACACCTTC
j_call: TRBJ1-1; d_call: -; clone_size: -; v_call: TRBV19; cdr3_aa: CASTRTVNTEAFF; cdr3_nt: TGTGCCAGTACCAGGACAGTGAACACTGAAGCTTTCTTT
j_call: TRBJ2-3; d_call: TRBD2; clone_size: -; v_call: TRBV28; cdr3_aa: CASSFPLGTSGRTSTDTQYF; cdr3_nt: TGTGCCAGCAGTTTCCCCCTAGGGACTAGCGGGAGGACTAGCACAGATACGCAGTATTTT
j_call: TRBJ1-2; d_call: -; clone_size: few; v_call: TRBV14; cdr3_aa: CASSPGQFYGYTF; cdr3_nt: TGTGCCAGCAGCCCAGGACAGTTCTATGGCTACACCTTC
j_call: TRBJ2-6; d_call: -; clone_size: once; v_call: TRBV7-9; cdr3_aa: CASSLIEDISSGANVLTF; cdr3_nt: TGTGCCAGCAGCTTAATCGAGGACATATCCTCTGGGGCCAACGTCCTGACTTTC
j_call: TRBJ1-3; d_call: -; clone_size: -; v_call: TRBV28; cdr3_aa: CASSSPGQTSGNTIYF; cdr3_nt: TGTGCCAGCAGTTCGCCCGGACAGACCTCTGGAAACACCATATATTTT
j_call: TRBJ2-3; d_call: TRBD1; clone_size: -; v_call: TRBV15; cdr3_aa: CATSRDRAGGVTDTQYF; cdr3_nt: TGTGCCACCAGCAGAGATCGGGCAGGGGGAGTGACAGATACGCAGTATTTT
j_call: TRBJ1-2; d_call: -; clone_size: -; v_call: TRBV19; cdr3_aa: CASSMIQAFYGYTF; cdr3_nt: TGTGCCAGTAGTATGATACAGGCCTTCTATGGCTACACCTTC
j_call: TRBJ1-4; d_call: -; clone_size: -; v_call: TRBV15; cdr3_aa: CATSRVPSGGDREKLFF; cdr3_nt: TGTGCCACCAGCAGAGTACCCTCGGGCGGTGACAGGGAAAAACTGTTTTTT
j_call: TRBJ2-1; d_call: TRBD2; clone_size: -; v_call: TRBV5-1; cdr3_aa: CASSLPLAGGVDEQFF; cdr3_nt: TGCGCCAGCAGCTTGCCCCTAGCGGGAGGTGTGGATGAGCAGTTCTTC
j_call: TRBJ1-5; d_call: -; clone_size: -; v_call: TRBV6-5; cdr3_aa: CASSPGQTYQPQHF; cdr3_nt: TGTGCCAGCAGCCCAGGACAGACGTATCAGCCCCAGCATTTT
j_call: TRBJ1-1; d_call: -; clone_size: -; v_call: TRBV5-1; cdr3_aa: CASSLGGGTEAFF; cdr3_nt: TGCGCCAGCAGCTTGGGAGGGGGCACTGAAGCTTTCTTT
j_call: TRBJ1-1; d_call: -; clone_size: -; v_call: TRBV5-1; cdr3_aa: CASSLAAGEGGEAFF; cdr3_nt: TGCGCCAGCAGCTTGGCCGCAGGGGAAGGCGGTGAAGCTTTCTTT
j_call: TRBJ2-7; d_call: TRBD1; clone_size: -; v_call: TRBV28; cdr3_aa: CASRQGPNYEQYF; cdr3_nt: TGTGCCAGCAGACAGGGGCCCAACTACGAGCAGTACTTC
j_call: TRBJ2-7; d_call: -; clone_size: -; v_call: TRBV10-1; cdr3_aa: CASSPQTGFYEQYF; cdr3_nt: TGCGCCAGCAGCCCACAAACAGGTTTCTACGAGCAGTACTTC
j_call: TRBJ2-7; d_call: -; clone_size: -; v_call: TRBV20-1; cdr3_aa: CSAANSYEQYF; cdr3_nt: TGCAGTGCCGCCAACTCGTACGAGCAGTACTTC
j_call: TRBJ2-1; d_call: -; clone_size: once; v_call: TRBV2; cdr3_aa: CASSERGPSYEQFF; cdr3_nt: TGTGCCAGCAGTGAGCGTGGTCCCTCGTACGAGCAGTTCTTC
j_call: TRBJ1-5; d_call: -; clone_size: few; v_call: TRBV19; cdr3_aa: CASSIDWTNNQPQHF; cdr3_nt: TGTGCCAGTAGTATAGATTGGACAAATAATCAGCCCCAGCATTTT
j_call: TRBJ1-1; d_call: -; clone_size: -; v_call: TRBV6-5; cdr3_aa: CASSSHRANTEAFF; cdr3_nt: TGTGCCAGCAGTTCGCACAGGGCTAACACTGAAGCTTTCTTT
j_call: TRBJ2-1; d_call: TRBD2; clone_size: -; v_call: TRBV7-9; cdr3_aa: CASSSTSGRADYNEQFF; cdr3_nt: TGTGCCAGCAGCTCGACTAGCGGGAGGGCCGACTACAATGAGCAGTTCTTC
j_call: TRBJ1-5; d_call: -; clone_size: -; v_call: TRBV7-8; cdr3_aa: CASSLLDQPQHF; cdr3_nt: TGTGCCAGCAGCTTACTTGATCAGCCCCAGCATTTT
j_call: TRBJ2-5; d_call: TRBD2; clone_size: -; v_call: TRBV5-6; cdr3_aa: CASSFSGTSGTSYF; cdr3_nt: TGTGCCAGCAGCTTCTCAGGGACTAGCGGGACATCGTACTTC
j_call: TRBJ2-5; d_call: -; clone_size: -; v_call: TRBV27; cdr3_aa: CASGRGSETQYF; cdr3_nt: TGTGCCTCGGGCCGGGGGTCAGAGACCCAGTACTTC
j_call: TRBJ2-7; d_call: -; clone_size: once; v_call: TRBV5-1; cdr3_aa: CASSFGLVSGEQYF; cdr3_nt: TGCGCCAGCAGCTTTGGCCTAGTCTCGGGCGAGCAGTACTTC
j_call: TRBJ2-7; d_call: TRBD2; clone_size: -; v_call: TRBV19; cdr3_aa: CASTPSHGGFYEQYF; cdr3_nt: TGTGCCAGTACCCCTTCCCACGGGGGGTTCTACGAGCAGTACTTC
j_call: TRBJ2-7; d_call: -; clone_size: -; v_call: TRBV19; cdr3_aa: CASSIEYGTYEQYF; cdr3_nt: TGTGCCAGTAGTATAGAGTACGGGACCTACGAGCAGTACTTC
j_call: TRBJ2-7; d_call: TRBD1; clone_size: -; v_call: TRBV18; cdr3_aa: CASSSYRGSSEQYF; cdr3_nt: TGTGCCAGCTCATCCTACAGGGGGTCGTCCGAGCAGTACTTC
j_call: TRBJ1-5; d_call: -; clone_size: -; v_call: TRBV23-1; cdr3_aa: CASSPFRGAQPQHF; cdr3_nt: TGCGCCAGCAGTCCCTTTCGGGGGGCGCAGCCCCAGCATTTT
j_call: TRBJ2-3; d_call: -; clone_size: -; v_call: TRBV29-1; cdr3_aa: CSYSLESTDTQYF; cdr3_nt: TGCAGCTATTCCCTAGAGAGCACAGATACGCAGTATTTT
j_call: TRBJ2-7; d_call: TRBD1; clone_size: once; v_call: TRBV29-1; cdr3_aa: CRKAGDRGRVCYEQYF; cdr3_nt: TGCAGGAAAGCGGGGGACAGGGGTCGGGTATGTTACGAGCAGTACTTC
j_call: TRBJ2-7; d_call: TRBD2; clone_size: -; v_call: TRBV7-2; cdr3_aa: CASSHTSGTYEQYF; cdr3_nt: TGTGCCAGCAGCCACACTAGCGGGACCTACGAGCAGTACTTC
j_call: TRBJ2-7; d_call: -; clone_size: -; v_call: TRBV10-3; cdr3_aa: CAISDPADPNYEQYF; cdr3_nt: TGTGCCATCAGTGATCCAGCGGACCCAAACTACGAGCAGTACTTC
j_call: TRBJ1-5; d_call: -; clone_size: -; v_call: TRBV6-1; cdr3_aa: CASSEGYNQPQHF; cdr3_nt: TGTGCCAGCAGTGAAGGTTACAATCAGCCCCAGCATTTT
j_call: TRBJ2-3; d_call: -; clone_size: -; v_call: TRBV4-2; cdr3_aa: CASSQDKGDTQYF; cdr3_nt: TGTGCCAGCAGCCAAGATAAGGGGGATACGCAGTATTTT
j_call: TRBJ2-5; d_call: -; clone_size: -; v_call: TRBV10-3; cdr3_aa: CAISDGQTQETQYF; cdr3_nt: TGTGCCATCAGCGACGGACAGACTCAAGAGACCCAGTACTTC
j_call: TRBJ2-1; d_call: TRBD2; clone_size: -; v_call: TRBV19; cdr3_aa: CASSLGLAGAYEQFF; cdr3_nt: TGTGCCAGTAGCCTGGGGCTAGCGGGAGCCTATGAGCAGTTCTTC
j_call: TRBJ2-1; d_call: -; clone_size: -; v_call: TRBV6-5; cdr3_aa: CASSSRETNDEQFF; cdr3_nt: TGTGCCAGCAGTTCCCGGGAGACTAACGATGAGCAGTTCTTC